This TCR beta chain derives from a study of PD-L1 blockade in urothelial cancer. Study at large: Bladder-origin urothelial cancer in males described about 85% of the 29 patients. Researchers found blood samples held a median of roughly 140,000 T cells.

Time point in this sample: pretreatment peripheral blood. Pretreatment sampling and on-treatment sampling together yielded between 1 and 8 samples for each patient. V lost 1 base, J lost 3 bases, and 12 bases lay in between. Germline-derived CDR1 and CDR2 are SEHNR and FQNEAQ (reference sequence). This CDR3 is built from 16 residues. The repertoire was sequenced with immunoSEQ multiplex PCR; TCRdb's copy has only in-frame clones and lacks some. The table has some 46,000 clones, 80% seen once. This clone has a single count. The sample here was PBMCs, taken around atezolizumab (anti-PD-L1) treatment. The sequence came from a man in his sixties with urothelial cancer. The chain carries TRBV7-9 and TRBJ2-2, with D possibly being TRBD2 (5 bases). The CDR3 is CASSLGLTGHTGELFF. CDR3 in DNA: TGTGCCAGCAGCTTAGGACTAACCGGACACACCGGGGAGCTGTTTTTT.